This T cell receptor beta chain was profiled in a study of OX40 agonist ivuxolimab in advanced cancers. Study-wide context: Every 2 weeks, patients got intravenous ivuxolimab at one of six dose levels (0.01-10 mg/kg).

Notes on the study in general: Both blood CD4+ and CD8+ T cells showed clonal growth by week 6 at 0.1 to 3.0 mg/kg. The investigators did not determine what antigen specificity the expanded peripheral T cells had.

CDR1 LNHDA and CDR2 SQIVND come from the germline V gene (reference sequence). The CDR3 contains 14 residues. V dropped 5 bases and J dropped 8; count of bases not matched to a gene: 7. Note on this clone: Its antigen is currently unknown.

Profiled with immunoSEQ multiplex PCR; TCRdb holds only in-frame clones, not every one. The sample gives 45,000 to 55,000 clones, 83% of which show up once; roughly 1.2% is in the top ten. The sequencing used CD4+ or CD8+ T cells sorted from blood, collected in a trial of the OX40 agonist ivuxolimab. This TCR came from an adult with an advanced solid tumor such as melanoma, head and neck, liver or kidney cancer. This chain links TRBV19 with TRBJ1-2; 11 bases are shared with TRBD1. DNA of the CDR3: TGTGCCAGTAGTGTTGGACAGGGGGCGGTAGGCTACACCTTC. The encoded protein is CASSVGQGAVGYTF.